The clone carrying this TCR beta chain was picked up a small number of times. Its antigen is not identified. The data belong to a study of blood T cells in healthy people across ages. Study-level results: Diversity was higher, and naive CD4+ cells more numerous, in long-lived donors than in aged donors.

The second PCR ran about 6 to 11 cycles with a sample-barcoded 5' primer and J-beta primers. TCRdb analysed the 5' RACE reads with MiXCR anew, one entry per CDR3 protein. Among 800,000 to 950,000 distinct CDR3 sequences listed, 29% were seen once. Trimming removed 2 bases at V and 9 bases at J, with 14 bases between. Germline CDR1 MNHNS, CDR2 SASEGT. This CDR3 contains 13 residues. These records were also assigned to another study, of T cells of mothers and their children. That publication notes: The sample comes from fewer than 10 healthy Caucasian donors: mothers and children.

Material: blood. The gene calls are TRBV6-1 and TRBJ2-7; TRBD1 or TRBD2 may be the D gene (5 bases each). The clonotype was recovered from a woman between 40 and 50 years old in good health. The DNA for the CDR3 is TGTGCCAGCAGTGAATCGGGGCTCAACGGGCAGTACTTC. Its protein product is CASSESGLNGQYF.